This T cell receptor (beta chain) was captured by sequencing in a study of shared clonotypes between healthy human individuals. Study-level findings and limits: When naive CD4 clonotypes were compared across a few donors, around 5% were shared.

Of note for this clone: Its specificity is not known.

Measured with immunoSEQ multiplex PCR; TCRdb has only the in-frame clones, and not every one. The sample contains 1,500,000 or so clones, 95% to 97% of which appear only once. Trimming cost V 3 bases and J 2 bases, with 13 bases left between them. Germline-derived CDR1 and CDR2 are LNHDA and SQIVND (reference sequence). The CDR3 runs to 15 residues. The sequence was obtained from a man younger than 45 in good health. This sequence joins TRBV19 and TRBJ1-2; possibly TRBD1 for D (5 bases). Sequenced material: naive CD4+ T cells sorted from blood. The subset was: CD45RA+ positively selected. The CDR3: CASSISGRVNYGYTF. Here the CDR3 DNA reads TGTGCCAGTAGTATTTCCGGCAGGGTGAACTATGGCTACACCTTC.